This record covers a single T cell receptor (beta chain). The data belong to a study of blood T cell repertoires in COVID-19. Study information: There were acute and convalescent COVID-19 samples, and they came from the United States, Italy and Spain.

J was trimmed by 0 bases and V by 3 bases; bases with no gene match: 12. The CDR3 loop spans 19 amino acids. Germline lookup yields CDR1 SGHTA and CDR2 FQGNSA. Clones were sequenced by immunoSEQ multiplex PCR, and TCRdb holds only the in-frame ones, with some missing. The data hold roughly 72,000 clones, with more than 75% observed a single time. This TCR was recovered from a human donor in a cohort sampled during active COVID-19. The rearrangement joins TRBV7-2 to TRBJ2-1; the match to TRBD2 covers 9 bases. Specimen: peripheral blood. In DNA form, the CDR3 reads TGTGCCAGCAGCTTCAAACCAGCGGGGGGACCCAGCTCCTACAATGAGCAGTTCTTC. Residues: CASSFKPAGGPSSYNEQFF.